This TCR beta chain originates from a study of blood T cell repertoires in COVID-19. CDR1 SGHVS and CDR2 FQNEAQ come from the germline V gene. V was pared by 3 bases and J by 7 bases, with 9 bases of the junction left unmatched. CDR3 length equals 15 residues. There are many counts of this clone. Data came from immunoSEQ multiplex PCR; TCRdb stores just in-frame clones and leaves some out. The table lists 150,000 or so clones, about four fifths of them singletons. This TCR came from a human donor with acute or convalescent COVID-19. The donor label of this sample is uncertain. This chain connects TRBV7-8 to TRBJ1-2; 9 bases map to TRBD1. The sample consisted of peripheral blood. The DNA of the CDR3 is TGTGCCAGCAGCTTGGAGGGACAGGGCCTGGGTGGCTACACCTTC. This codes for CASSLEGQGLGGYTF. The full variable domain, completed using reference TRBV7-8 and TRBJ1-2, is GAGVSQSPRYKVAKRGQDVALRCDPISGHVSLFWYQQALGQGPEFLTYFQNEAQLDKSGLPSDRFFAERPEGSVSTLKIQRTQQEDSAVYLCASSLEGQGLGGYTFGSGTRLTVV.